Given below is one TCR beta chain in context. The treatment is: about 20 received Ad26.COV2.S at low or high dose, single or two shots; 5 received placebo; per-sample allocation not given. Sampling was performed 63 days after the first vaccine or placebo injection. What was given as vaccine was an Ad26 vector encoding Wuhan-strain SARS-CoV-2 spike. This table comes from immunoSEQ multiplex PCR, and its TCRdb copy is limited to in-frame clones, with some not included. In the table there are hundreds of thousands of clones, approximately 89% of which are singletons. The sample comes from a study of Ad26.COV2.S vaccination and SARS-CoV-2 variants. As for the study in general: Donor was assigned to the Ad26.COV2.S arm of trial COV1001.

Between the trimmed V and J ends, which lost 0 bases and 2 bases, there was a span of 8 bases. The length of the CDR3 is 14 residues. The germline gives CDR1 GTSNPN, CDR2 SVGIG (reference sequence). The chain recombines TRBV30 with TRBJ1-3; D not resolved. The sequence was collected from a person aged 18-60 years who received the Ad26.COV2.S COVID-19 vaccine or a placebo. Sequenced material: peripheral blood, taken in a trial of Ad26.COV2.S vaccine versus placebo. The CDR3 sequence is CAWSVKGTGNTIYF. The DNA of the CDR3 is TGTGCCTGGAGTGTAAAGGGTACTGGAAACACCATATATTTT.